This T cell receptor beta chain was sequenced during a study of OX40 agonist ivuxolimab in advanced cancers. Study-level background: Partial responses were achieved by three patients, of whom one had hepatocellular carcinoma and two had cutaneous melanoma.

This CDR3 region has 14 residues. V was clipped by 2 bases and J by 6 bases, with 9 bases between them. CDR1 is SGHNT and CDR2 is YYREEE in the germline V gene (reference sequence). Here immunoSEQ multiplex PCR was the method, and the copy in TCRdb shows in-frame clones only, minus some. This repertoire shows some 64,000 clones, about 90% found once; its top ten account for less than 6%. Collection of blood occurred at baseline, at cycle 4 day 1, and at cycle 7 day 1. Note on this clone: What it binds is not known.

Study-level results: Some nonresponders additionally presented with little normalized T-cell clonal expansion.

The chain recombines TRBV5-4 with TRBJ1-6; D not certain. This clonotype originated in an adult with an advanced solid tumor such as melanoma, head and neck, liver or kidney cancer. Sequencing was performed on CD4+ or CD8+ T cells sorted from blood, taken in a trial of the OX40 agonist ivuxolimab. For the CDR3, the DNA is TGTGCCAGCAGCTTCCGGACGGCTAATTCACCCCTCCACTTT. As protein: CASSFRTANSPLHF.